This is a list of T cell receptor beta chains from one sample in a study of shared clonotypes between healthy human individuals. Only in-frame clones appear in the TCRdb table, and some are missing; sequencing was by immunoSEQ multiplex PCR. Found here are 2 million to 2.5 million clones, 85% to 95% of them singletons; the top ten hold 0.37%. The source material was naive CD4+ T cells from PBMCs. These receptor sequences come from a man between 18 and 29 years old in good health. Some clones in this sample may be carry-over from other donors' samples. Both conserved end residues are part of each CDR3. The order of the fields is J gene, clone size, V gene, D gene, CDR3 protein, CDR3 DNA. A D gene is named only where the DNA matches it firmly. Size is stated for part of the rows, as once, few or many counts, or as a class when the clone is expanded.

>TRBJ2-5|.|TRBV29-1|.
CSVEAGTQYF
TGCAGCGTTGAGGCGGGGACCCAGTACTTC
>TRBJ2-3|once|TRBV1|.
CTSSQDMAGISTDTQYF
TGCACCAGCAGCCAAGATATGGCGGGGATTAGCACAGATACGCAGTATTTT
>TRBJ2-7|once|TRBV10-3|TRBD2
CAISGGLAGSSYEQYF
TGTGCCATCAGCGGAGGACTAGCGGGAAGCTCCTACGAGCAGTACTTC
>TRBJ1-1|.|TRBV7-9|.
CASSLGQVDAFF
TGTGCCAGCAGCTTAGGGCAGGTCGACGCTTTCTTT
>TRBJ2-7|.|TRBV20-1|.
CSAPAAYEQYF
TGCAGTGCTCCCGCGGCCTACGAGCAGTACTTC
>TRBJ2-7|.|TRBV4-2|TRBD2
CASSRAGALDEQYF
TGTGCCAGCAGCCGAGCGGGAGCGCTCGACGAGCAGTACTTC
>TRBJ2-2|.|TRBV7-2|.
CASSLGRTATGELFF
TGTGCCAGCAGCTTAGGGAGGACAGCGACCGGGGAGCTGTTTTTT
>TRBJ2-3|once|TRBV27|.
CASSLWPAVSTDTQYF
TGTGCCAGCAGTTTATGGCCAGCGGTTAGCACAGATACGCAGTATTTT
>TRBJ1-4|.|TRBV18|TRBD1
CASSATGGDEKLFF
TGTGCCAGCTCAGCGACAGGGGGGGATGAAAAACTGTTTTTT
>TRBJ2-1|.|TRBV4-1|TRBD2
CASSLFGGSGSHNEQFF
TGCGCCAGCAGCCTCTTTGGAGGTAGCGGGAGCCACAATGAGCAGTTCTTC
>TRBJ1-3|.|TRBV6-4|.
CASTTTGAGNTIYF
TGTGCCAGTACGACGACAGGCGCTGGAAACACCATATATTTT
>TRBJ2-7|.|TRBV6-6|.
CASSPYQFYEQYF
TGTGCCAGCAGTCCTTACCAGTTTTACGAGCAGTACTTC
>TRBJ2-4|.|TRBV7-9|.
CASSSLGKGLRGNIQYF
TGTGCCAGCAGCTCCTTGGGGAAGGGCCTGAGAGGAAACATTCAGTACTTC
>TRBJ1-5|.|TRBV30|TRBD1
CAWSGDRGNQPQHF
TGTGCCTGGAGCGGGGACAGGGGCAATCAGCCCCAGCATTTT
>TRBJ2-6|.|TRBV5-1|.
CASRRGSGANVLTF
TGCGCCAGCCGCAGGGGCTCTGGGGCCAACGTCCTGACTTTC
>TRBJ1-2|.|TRBV2|.
CASRRDHTDGYTF
TGTGCCAGCAGGAGAGATCACACGGATGGCTACACCTTC
>TRBJ1-1|.|TRBV10-3|TRBD1
CAISPEDRGRSTEAFF
TGTGCCATCAGTCCCGAGGACAGGGGTAGGAGTACTGAAGCTTTCTTT
>TRBJ2-7|.|TRBV7-9|.
CASSPRTPGHYEQYF
TGTGCCAGCAGCCCACGGACACCGGGCCACTACGAGCAGTACTTC
>TRBJ1-2|.|TRBV29-1|TRBD1
CSVEDPGQGYGYTF
TGCAGCGTTGAAGATCCGGGACAGGGCTATGGCTACACCTTC
>TRBJ1-5|.|TRBV7-8|.
CASSLRHNSNQPQHF
TGTGCCAGCAGCTTAAGGCACAATAGCAATCAGCCCCAGCATTTT
>TRBJ2-5|.|TRBV18|.
CASSPPGVRETQYF
TGTGCCAGCTCACCACCTGGAGTTCGAGAGACCCAGTACTTC
>TRBJ2-1|once|TRBV7-7|.
CASSLVRGGYNEQFF
TGTGCCAGCAGCTTAGTTAGGGGGGGTTACAATGAGCAGTTCTTC
>TRBJ1-1|.|TRBV25-1|.
CATGGGGTEAFF
TGTGCCACCGGGGGGGGAGGCACTGAAGCTTTCTTT
>TRBJ2-7|.|TRBV5-5|.
CASSLGRRVYEQYF
TGTGCCAGCAGCTTGGGACGGCGAGTCTACGAGCAGTACTTC